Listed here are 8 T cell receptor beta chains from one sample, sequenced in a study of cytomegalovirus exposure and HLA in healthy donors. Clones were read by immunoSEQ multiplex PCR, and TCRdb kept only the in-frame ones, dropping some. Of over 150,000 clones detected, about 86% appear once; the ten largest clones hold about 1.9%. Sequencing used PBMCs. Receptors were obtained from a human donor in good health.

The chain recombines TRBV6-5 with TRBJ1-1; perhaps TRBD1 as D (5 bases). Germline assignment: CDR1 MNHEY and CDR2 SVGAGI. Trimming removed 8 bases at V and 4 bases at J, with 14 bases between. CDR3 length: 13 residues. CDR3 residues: CASAMSRGTEAFF. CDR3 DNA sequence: TGTGCCAGCGCTATGAGTAGGGGCACTGAAGCTTTCTTT.

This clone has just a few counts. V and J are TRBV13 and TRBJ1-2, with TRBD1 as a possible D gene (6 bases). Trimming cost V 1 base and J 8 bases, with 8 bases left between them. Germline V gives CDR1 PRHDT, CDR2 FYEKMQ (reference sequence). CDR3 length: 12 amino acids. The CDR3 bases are TGTGCCAGCAGCTTAGAACAGGGCGGCTACACCTTC. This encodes CASSLEQGGYTF.

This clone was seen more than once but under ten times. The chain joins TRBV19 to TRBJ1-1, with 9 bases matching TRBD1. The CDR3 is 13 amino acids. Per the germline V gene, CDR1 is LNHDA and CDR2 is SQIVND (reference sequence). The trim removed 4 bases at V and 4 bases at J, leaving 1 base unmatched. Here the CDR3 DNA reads TGTGCCAGTAGTAGGGACAGGGCCACTGAAGCTTTCTTT. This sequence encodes CASSRDRATEAFF.

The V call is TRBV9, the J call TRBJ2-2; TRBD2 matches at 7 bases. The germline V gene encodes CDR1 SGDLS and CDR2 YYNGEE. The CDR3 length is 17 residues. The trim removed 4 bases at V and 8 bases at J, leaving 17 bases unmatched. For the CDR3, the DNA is TGTGCCAGCAGCCCCCGCGTGGCGGGAGTGGGTAGGGGGGAGCTGTTTTTT. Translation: CASSPRVAGVGRGELFF.

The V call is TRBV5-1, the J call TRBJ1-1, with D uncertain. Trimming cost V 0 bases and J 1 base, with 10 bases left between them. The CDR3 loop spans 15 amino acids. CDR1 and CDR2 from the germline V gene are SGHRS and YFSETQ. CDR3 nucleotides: TGCGCCAGCAGCTTGGATCTAAACGGGAACACTGAAGCTTTCTTT. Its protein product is CASSLDLNGNTEAFF.

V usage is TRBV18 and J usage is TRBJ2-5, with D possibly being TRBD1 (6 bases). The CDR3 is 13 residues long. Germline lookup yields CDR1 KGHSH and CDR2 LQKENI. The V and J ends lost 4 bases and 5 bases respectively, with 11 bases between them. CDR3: CASSRWTEETQYF. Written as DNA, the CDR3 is TGTGCCAGCTCACGATGGACAGAGGAGACCCAGTACTTC.

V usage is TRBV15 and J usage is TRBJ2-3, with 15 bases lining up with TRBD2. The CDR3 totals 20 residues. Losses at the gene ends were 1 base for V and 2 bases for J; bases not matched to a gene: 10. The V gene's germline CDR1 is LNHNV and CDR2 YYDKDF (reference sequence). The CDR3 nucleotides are TGTGCCACCAGCAGAGTAGGTGTGGGACTAGCGGGAGGCCTCACAGATACGCAGTATTTT. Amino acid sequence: CATSRVGVGLAGGLTDTQYF. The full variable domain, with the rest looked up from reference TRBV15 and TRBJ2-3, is DAMVIQNPRYQVTQFGKPVTLSCSQTLNHNVMYWYQQKSSQAPKLLFHYYDKDFNNEADTPDNFQSRRPNTSFCFLDIRSPGLGDTAMYLCATSRVGVGLAGGLTDTQYFGPGTRLTVL.

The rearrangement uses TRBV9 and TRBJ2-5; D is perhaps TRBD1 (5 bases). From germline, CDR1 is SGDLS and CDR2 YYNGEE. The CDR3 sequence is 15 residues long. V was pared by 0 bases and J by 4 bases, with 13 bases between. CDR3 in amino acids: CASSVGSRVTETQYF. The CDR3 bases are TGTGCCAGCAGCGTAGGAAGCAGGGTAACAGAGACCCAGTACTTC.